This entry is about one T cell receptor (beta chain). Its cognate antigen is unknown. V trimming: 2 bases; J trimming: 3 bases; junction bases outside the gene matches: 11. In germline, CDR1 is PRHDT, CDR2 FYEKMQ (reference sequence). The CDR3 sequence is 17 residues long. This sample is part of a study of OX40 agonist ivuxolimab in advanced cancers. Overall study: Each patient was given ivuxolimab into a vein every 2 weeks, at 0.01 to 10 mg/kg.

The timepoints at which blood was sampled were baseline, cycle 4 day 1, and cycle 7 day 1. Study-wide points: Antigen targets of the expanded peripheral T cells went undetermined. The mean number of expanded clones was higher in CD8+ T cells than in CD4+.

Profiled with immunoSEQ multiplex PCR; TCRdb holds only in-frame clones, not every one. The repertoire has some 33,000 clones, around nine tenths of them found once; the top ten carry around 5%. V usage is TRBV13 and J usage is TRBJ1-2; TRBD1 matches 8 bases. Sequenced here: CD4+ or CD8+ T cells sorted from blood, sampled in a trial of the OX40 agonist ivuxolimab. This TCR was recovered from an adult with an advanced solid tumor such as melanoma, head and neck, liver or kidney cancer. CDR3 nucleotide sequence: TGTGCCAGCAGCTTACCTCCCAGGGGGCGCGGCGACTATGGCTACACCTTC. Encoded protein: CASSLPPRGRGDYGYTF.